A selection of T cell receptor beta chains follows, all from one sample in a study of post-analysis software for immune sequencing data. TCRdb itself ran the PCR reads through MiXCR, one entry per CDR3 protein. The table records 800,000 to 950,000 distinct CDR3 sequences, 53% of them present only once. The specimen sequenced was blood. The receptors originated from a girl aged 10 to 17 with multiple sclerosis. Both conserved end residues are part of each CDR3. The order of the fields is D gene, J gene, V gene, clone size, CDR3 protein, CDR3 DNA. D genes are given only for firm matches. Clone size is stated in some rows and not others, as once, few, many or a class when expanded.

TRBD2,TRBJ2-7,TRBV27,-,CASSLSRGGGNEQYF,TGTGCCAGCAGTTTATCGCGGGGGGGCGGAAACGAGCAGTACTTC
-,TRBJ1-4,TRBV20-1,-,CSGSGNEKLFF,TGCAGTGGGAGCGGGAATGAAAAACTGTTTTTT
TRBD1,TRBJ2-7,TRBV10-3,-,CAITRDRADEQYF,TGTGCCATCACTCGGGACAGGGCCGACGAGCAGTACTTC
-,TRBJ1-2,TRBV20-1,-,CSAVRDGDGTSYGYTF,TGCAGTGCGGTAAGGGATGGGGACGGAACCTCCTATGGCTACACCTTC
-,TRBJ1-1,TRBV18,few,CASSPPVRVWNTEAFF,TGTGCCAGCTCACCACCTGTAAGGGTTTGGAACACTGAAGCTTTCTTT
TRBD1,TRBJ2-7,TRBV12-3/TRBV12-4,-,CASRTGEKYEQYF,TGTGCCAGCAGGACAGGGGAGAAGTACGAGCAGTACTTC
TRBD2,TRBJ2-7,TRBV7-6,once,CASSNTGTSATYEQYF,TGTGCCAGCAGCAATACCGGGACTAGCGCGACCTACGAGCAGTACTTC
-,TRBJ2-3,TRBV3-1,once,CASSQDHSTDTQYF,TGTGCCAGCAGCCAAGATCACAGCACAGATACGCAGTATTTT
-,TRBJ1-2,TRBV25-1,few,CASSESGSPAYGYTF,TGTGCCAGCAGTGAATCGGGCAGTCCGGCTTATGGCTACACCTTC
-,TRBJ1-1,TRBV7-2,-,CASSPLVVNTEAFF,TGTGCCAGCAGCCCGCTTGTCGTGAACACTGAAGCTTTCTTT
-,TRBJ1-5,TRBV7-9,-,CASSRSFAGGYSNQPQHF,TGTGCCAGCAGCCGCAGTTTTGCTGGGGGGTATAGCAATCAGCCCCAGCATTTT
TRBD2,TRBJ2-3,TRBV20-1,few,CSARGYLTSLAGEGDTQYF,TGCAGTGCTAGAGGATACTTAACGTCCTTGGCGGGAGAAGGAGATACGCAGTATTTT